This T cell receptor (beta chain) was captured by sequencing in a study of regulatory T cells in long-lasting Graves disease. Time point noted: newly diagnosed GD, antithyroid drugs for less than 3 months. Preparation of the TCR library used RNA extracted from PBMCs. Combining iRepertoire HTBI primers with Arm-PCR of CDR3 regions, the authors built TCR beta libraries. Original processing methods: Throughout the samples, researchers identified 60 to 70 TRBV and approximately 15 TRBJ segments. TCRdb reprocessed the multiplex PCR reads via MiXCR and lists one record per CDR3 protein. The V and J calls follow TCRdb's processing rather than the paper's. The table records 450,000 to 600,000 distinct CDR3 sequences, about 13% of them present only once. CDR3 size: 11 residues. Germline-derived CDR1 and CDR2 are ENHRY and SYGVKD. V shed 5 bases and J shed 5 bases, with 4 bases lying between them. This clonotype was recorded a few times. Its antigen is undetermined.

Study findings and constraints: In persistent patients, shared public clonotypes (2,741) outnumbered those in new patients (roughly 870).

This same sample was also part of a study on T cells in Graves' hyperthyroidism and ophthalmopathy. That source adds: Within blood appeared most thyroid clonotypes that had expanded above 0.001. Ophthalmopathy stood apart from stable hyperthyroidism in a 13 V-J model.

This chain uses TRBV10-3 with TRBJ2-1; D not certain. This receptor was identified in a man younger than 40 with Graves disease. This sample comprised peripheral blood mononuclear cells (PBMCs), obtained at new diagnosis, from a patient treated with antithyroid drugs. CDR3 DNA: TGTGCCATCAGTTTAAACAATGAGCAGTTCTTC. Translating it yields CAISLNNEQFF.